The entry below gives a single T cell receptor (delta chain) sequence along with its context. Looked up from germline, CDR1 is GEAIGNYY and CDR2 is EKD. This CDR3 has 20 amino acids. V was cut by 0 bases and J by 0 bases, with 25 bases left in between. These data originate in a study of gamma-delta chains in newborns, infants, children. Study-level background: Innate gammadelta T cells reportedly expand polyclonally right after birth, driven by microbial exposure, per the title.

TCRdb used CATT to re-call clones from the reads. The table records fewer than 9,500 delta-chain clones, 20% to 25% of them present only once. The sequenced sample consisted of blood. This chain uses TRDV2 with TRDJ1; D gene unclear. This clonotype was obtained from a child who was a newborn, infant or young child, either healthy, febrile or measles-vaccinated (not recorded which). The chain's CDR3 is CACDTVATGNSDPYTDKLIF. The CDR3 nucleotides read TGTGCCTGTGACACCGTAGCTACCGGGAACAGCGACCCTTACACCGATAAACTCATCTTT.